The 18 T cell receptor beta chains below were found in one sample sequenced in a study of blood T cell repertoires in COVID-19. Sequenced by immunoSEQ multiplex PCR; TCRdb stores in-frame clones only, minus some. The table lists 150,000 to 180,000 clones, 75% to 90% of them singletons, with about 0.58% in the top ten. The sample was peripheral blood. These receptors all stem from a man in his 60s with acute or convalescent COVID-19.

Points on this clone: Other nucleotide sequences from this sample produce the same CDR3. The rearrangement joins TRBV7-2 to TRBJ2-2, with D maybe TRBD2 (6 bases). The CDR3 loop spans 15 amino acids. Trimming stripped 3 bases from V and 0 bases from J, with 8 bases between. Germline V gives CDR1 SGHTA, CDR2 FQGNSA. The CDR3 region has the DNA TGTGCCAGCAGCTTGGGCGGGGCGAACACCGGGGAGCTGTTTTTT. Translation gives CASSLGGANTGELFF.

The V and J genes are TRBV10-3 and TRBJ2-1, with 9 nucleotides matching TRBD1. The CDR3 loop spans 16 amino acids. V was pared by 8 bases and J by 0 bases, with 8 bases of the junction left unmatched. Germline-derived CDR1 and CDR2 are ENHRY and SYGVKD. The CDR3 spells CAIQGQGPSSYNEQFF. DNA for the CDR3: TGTGCCATCCAAGGACAGGGGCCAAGCTCCTACAATGAGCAGTTCTTC.

This clone was found once. This chain links TRBV10-3 with TRBJ2-4; a possible D gene is TRBD2 (6 bases). This CDR3 has 14 residues. V lost 10 bases, J lost 9 bases, and 22 bases lay in between. CDR1 is ENHRY and CDR2 is SYGVKD in the germline V gene. CDR3 loop: CATGGGTPGGIQYF. The CDR3 nucleotides read TGTGCCACCGGAGGAGGGACTCCGGGTGGCATTCAGTACTTC.

This clone has only one observation. Other DNA sequences in this sample translate to the same CDR3. Written as DNA, the CDR3 is TGCGCCAGCAGCTTTGGACAGGGCGGGGAAAAACTGTTTTTT. Translated, it gives CASSFGQGGEKLFF. The V gene is TRBV5-1, the J gene TRBJ1-4; 8 nucleotides line up with TRBD1. The CDR3 is 14 residues long. Germline CDR1 is SGHRS and CDR2 is YFSETQ. V dropped 2 bases and J dropped 8; count of bases not matched to a gene: 5.

The chain's CDR3 is CASSSVKGAQNEQFF. The CDR3, as DNA: TGTGCCAGCAGTTCGGTTAAGGGGGCGCAAAATGAGCAGTTCTTC. The chain carries TRBV5-6 and TRBJ2-1; TRBD1 matches at 7 bases. Trimming removed 5 bases from V and 7 bases from J; junction bases left unmatched: 12. The CDR3 extends over 15 amino acids. Germline lookup yields CDR1 SGHDT and CDR2 YYEEEE.

J is TRBJ2-1 and V is TRBV19; D possibly corresponds to TRBD1 (6 bases). This CDR3 is 15 amino acids long. With 7 bases removed from V and 0 bases from J, the gap between germline ends came to 13 bases. Germline lookup yields CDR1 LNHDA and CDR2 SQIVND (reference sequence). The chain's CDR3 is CASTQGRDSYNEQFF. The CDR3, as DNA: TGTGCCAGTACCCAGGGGCGTGACTCCTACAATGAGCAGTTCTTC. Together with reference TRBV19 and TRBJ2-1, the CDR3 gives the full variable domain: DGGITQSPKYLFRKEGQNVTLSCEQNLNHDAMYWYRQDPGQGLRLIYYSQIVNDFQKGDIAEGYSVSREKKESFPLTVTSAQKNPTAFYLCASTQGRDSYNEQFFGPGTRLTVL.

The J gene is TRBJ2-3, the V gene TRBV4-2, with TRBD2 matching over 8 bases. CDR3 length: 16 residues. After removal of 1 base from V and 2 bases from J, the junction contained 5 bases not matched to a gene. Germline V lookup: CDR1 LGHNA, CDR2 YNFKEQ. CDR3 amino acids: CASSQGDGRVTDTQYF. CDR3 DNA sequence: TGTGCCAGCAGCCAAGGTGACGGGAGGGTCACAGATACGCAGTATTTT.

A few counts support this clone. V and J are TRBV28 and TRBJ2-3, with a possible D match to TRBD1 (6 bases). This CDR3 region has 15 residues. V was trimmed by 7 bases and J by 0 bases, leaving 14 bases between them. Germline V gene data show CDR1 as MDHEN and CDR2 as SYDVKM. The CDR3 here is CASTNSGHSTDTQYF. The CDR3 coding sequence is TGTGCCAGCACCAACTCGGGACACAGCACAGATACGCAGTATTTT.

This clone was counted only a few times. The rearrangement joins TRBV15 to TRBJ2-7; perhaps TRBD1 as D (5 bases). The CDR3 length is 18 residues. Per the germline V gene, CDR1 is LNHNV and CDR2 is YYDKDF (reference sequence). The germline V and J ends were trimmed by 0 bases and 5 bases, with 23 bases remaining between them. This CDR3 is CATSRETAERQTGNEQYF. The CDR3 DNA sequence: TGTGCCACCAGCAGAGAAACCGCCGAGAGACAGACTGGAAACGAGCAGTACTTC.

The genes are TRBV27 and TRBJ2-1; 7 bases are a match to TRBD2. Losses at the gene ends were 3 bases for V and 3 bases for J; bases not matched to a gene: 8. This CDR3 spans 16 amino acids. The V gene's germline CDR1 is MNHEY and CDR2 SMNVEV (reference sequence). The CDR3 region is CASSFGGGDVYNEQFF. In DNA form, the CDR3 reads TGTGCCAGCAGTTTCGGCGGGGGAGATGTCTACAATGAGCAGTTCTTC.

The chain links TRBV11-2 to TRBJ2-7, with TRBD1 as a possible D gene (5 bases). V was pared by 6 bases and J by 0 bases, with 12 bases between. The germline CDR1 and CDR2 sequences are SGHAT and FQNNGV. This CDR3 spans 14 amino acids. Here the CDR3 DNA reads TGTGCCAGCAGTCATTGGACAATCTCCTACGAGCAGTACTTC. Amino acids: CASSHWTISYEQYF.

The chain combines TRBV21-1 with TRBJ2-7; the table names TRBD1, a call not compared with the DNA. TRBV21-1 is deemed a pseudogene. The CDR3 runs to 13 residues. Written as DNA, the CDR3 is TGTGCCAGCAGGCGCAGGGGGGACTACGAGCAGTACTTC. Its translation: CASRRRGDYEQYF.

The chain carries TRBV7-2 and TRBJ1-5; TRBD1 agrees at 9 bases. Trimming took 4 bases from V and 2 from J; bases not matched to a gene: 6. The CDR3 runs to 16 residues. The germline CDR1 and CDR2 sequences are SGHTA and FQGNSA. CDR3 DNA sequence: TGTGCCAGCAGCTCTCAGACAGGGGGAGGCAATCAGCCCCAGCATTTT. Translating gives CASSSQTGGGNQPQHF.

This chain joins TRBV6-5 and TRBJ1-2; the D gene is possibly TRBD1 (5 bases). The CDR3 has 14 amino acids. Trimming removed 6 bases from V and 4 bases from J, with 15 bases in between. Looked up from germline, CDR1 is MNHEY and CDR2 is SVGAGI. The CDR3 coding sequence is TGTGCCAGCAGGGGGGGGATATGGTTCTATGGCTACACCTTC. This translates into CASRGGIWFYGYTF.

The chain couples TRBV6-5 to TRBJ2-1; D may be TRBD2 (6 bases). Germline V gene data show CDR1 as MNHEY and CDR2 as SVGAGI. V was trimmed by 11 bases and J by 1 base, leaving 15 bases between them. The CDR3 sequence is 14 residues long. The CDR3 region is CAGSWGVSYNEQFF. CDR3 sequence (DNA): TGTGCCGGATCGTGGGGGGTTTCCTACAATGAGCAGTTCTTC.

This clone appeared once. The V gene is TRBV6-6, the J gene TRBJ2-1; 11 bases align to TRBD1. V shed 2 bases, J shed 8 bases, and the junction held 5 bases outside the gene matches. The CDR3 runs to 15 residues. Per germline, CDR1 MNHNY and CDR2 SVGAGI (reference sequence). The CDR3 protein is CASSYRTGGGHEQFF. The CDR3, as DNA: TGTGCCAGCAGTTACCGGACAGGGGGCGGCCATGAGCAGTTCTTC.

The chain combines TRBV5-4 with TRBJ2-5, with TRBD1 identical over 8 bases. Germline assignment: CDR1 SGHNT and CDR2 YYREEE (reference sequence). The CDR3 totals 14 residues. J gave up 4 bases and V 3 bases, and 5 bases lay outside the gene matches. In DNA form, the CDR3 reads TGTGCCAGCAGCTCCCGACAGGGGAGAGAGACCCAGTACTTC. Translating gives CASSSRQGRETQYF.

The genes are TRBV28 and TRBJ2-5; TRBD1 is a possible D gene (5 bases). This CDR3 has 13 residues. V gave up 6 bases and J gave up 1 base, with 9 bases separating them. Germline-derived CDR1 and CDR2 are MDHEN and SYDVKM. CDR3 residues: CASRKTVQETQYF. CDR3 in DNA: TGTGCCAGCAGAAAGACAGTCCAAGAGACCCAGTACTTC.